Listed below are T cell receptor beta chains from one sample, sequenced in a study of metastatic and nonmetastatic thyroid tumors. MiXCR was used by TCRdb to re-call the PCR reads. The sample includes approximately 74,000 clones, more than 13% of them seen just once. The specimen sequenced was blood. The receptors originated from a male donor with papillary thyroid cancer or a benign thyroid nodule (not recorded which). Some clones in this sample may be carry-over from other donors' samples. Each CDR3 is given with its conserved first and last residue. Each record gives: CDR3 protein, CDR3 DNA, D gene, clone size, J gene, V gene, CDR3 length. A D gene is named only where the DNA matches it firmly. For some rows the clone size is stated as once, few or many, or as a class when expanded; others skip it.

cdr3_aa: CASSSSAGVETQYF; cdr3_nt: TGTGCCAGCAGTTCCTCGGCAGGTGTGGAGACCCAGTACTTC; d_call: -; clone_size: many; j_call: TRBJ2-5; v_call: TRBV6-5; cdr3_length: 14
cdr3_aa: CASSPPAGSEGEQYF; cdr3_nt: TGTGCCAGCTCACCACCGGCGGGTTCGGAGGGCGAGCAGTACTTC; d_call: -; clone_size: many; j_call: TRBJ2-7; v_call: TRBV18; cdr3_length: 15
cdr3_aa: CASSQNSAYEQYF; cdr3_nt: TGTGCCAGCAGCCAAAATTCAGCCTACGAGCAGTACTTC; d_call: -; clone_size: -; j_call: TRBJ2-7; v_call: TRBV3-1; cdr3_length: 13
cdr3_aa: CSARGGGYHEQYF; cdr3_nt: TGCAGTGCTAGAGGGGGAGGATACCACGAGCAGTACTTC; d_call: -; clone_size: many; j_call: TRBJ2-7; v_call: TRBV20-1; cdr3_length: 13
cdr3_aa: CASSLGTSGIPTDTQYF; cdr3_nt: TGTGCCAGCAGTTTAGGGACTAGCGGGATACCCACAGATACGCAGTATTTT; d_call: TRBD2; clone_size: many; j_call: TRBJ2-3; v_call: TRBV27; cdr3_length: 17
cdr3_aa: CASSFPLGETQYF; cdr3_nt: TGTGCCAGCAGTTTTCCTCTCGGGGAGACCCAGTACTTC; d_call: -; clone_size: once; j_call: TRBJ2-5; v_call: TRBV27; cdr3_length: 13
cdr3_aa: CASSLTGQRNSPLHF; cdr3_nt: TGTGCCAGCAGCTTAACCGGACAGAGAAATTCACCCCTCCACTTT; d_call: -; clone_size: -; j_call: TRBJ1-6; v_call: TRBV11-2; cdr3_length: 15
cdr3_aa: CASSREVGDNEQFF; cdr3_nt: TGTGCCAGCAGTCGGGAGGTTGGAGACAATGAGCAGTTCTTC; d_call: TRBD2; clone_size: many; j_call: TRBJ2-1; v_call: TRBV2; cdr3_length: 14
cdr3_aa: CASSITGGTGELFF; cdr3_nt: TGTGCCAGTAGTATTACAGGGGGGACCGGGGAGCTGTTTTTT; d_call: TRBD1; clone_size: many; j_call: TRBJ2-2; v_call: TRBV19; cdr3_length: 14
cdr3_aa: CANSADRTYNEQFF; cdr3_nt: TGCGCCAACAGCGCGGACAGAACATACAATGAGCAGTTCTTC; d_call: -; clone_size: -; j_call: TRBJ2-1; v_call: TRBV5-1; cdr3_length: 14
cdr3_aa: CASIRTGGGDQYF; cdr3_nt: TGTGCCAGCATCAGGACAGGGGGCGGCGATCAGTACTTC; d_call: TRBD1; clone_size: few; j_call: TRBJ2-7; v_call: TRBV28; cdr3_length: 13
cdr3_aa: CAWSAAGRSEWDTGELFF; cdr3_nt: TGTGCCTGGAGCGCAGCAGGGAGGAGTGAATGGGACACCGGGGAGCTGTTTTTT; d_call: -; clone_size: -; j_call: TRBJ2-2; v_call: TRBV30; cdr3_length: 18
cdr3_aa: CASSKSGQGIEPQHF; cdr3_nt: TGTGCCAGCAGCAAATCTGGACAGGGAATTGAACCCCAGCATTTT; d_call: TRBD1; clone_size: many; j_call: TRBJ1-5; v_call: TRBV12-3/TRBV12-4; cdr3_length: 15
cdr3_aa: CASSLLGGLQPQHF; cdr3_nt: TGTGCCAGCAGCTTACTGGGGGGACTTCAGCCCCAGCATTTT; d_call: -; clone_size: many; j_call: TRBJ1-5; v_call: TRBV7-2; cdr3_length: 14
cdr3_aa: CASSELSTGEQYF; cdr3_nt: TGCGCCAGCAGTGAGTTATCCACTGGAGAGCAGTACTTC; d_call: -; clone_size: many; j_call: TRBJ2-7; v_call: TRBV10-1; cdr3_length: 13
cdr3_aa: CSARDPAGVADTQYF; cdr3_nt: TGCAGTGCTAGAGATCCAGCGGGAGTAGCAGATACGCAGTATTTT; d_call: TRBD2; clone_size: many; j_call: TRBJ2-3; v_call: TRBV20-1; cdr3_length: 15
cdr3_aa: CASTLGQQETQYF; cdr3_nt: TGCGCCAGCACCCTGGGACAGCAAGAGACCCAGTACTTC; d_call: TRBD1; clone_size: many; j_call: TRBJ2-5; v_call: TRBV5-1; cdr3_length: 13
cdr3_aa: CASSFAGEHGELFF; cdr3_nt: TGTGCCAGCAGCTTCGCGGGAGAGCACGGGGAGCTGTTTTTT; d_call: TRBD2; clone_size: many; j_call: TRBJ2-2; v_call: TRBV7-8; cdr3_length: 14
cdr3_aa: CASSYSASGTPTVNTGELFF; cdr3_nt: TGTGCCAGCAGTTACTCGGCTAGCGGGACCCCAACTGTGAACACCGGGGAGCTGTTTTTT; d_call: TRBD2; clone_size: many; j_call: TRBJ2-2; v_call: TRBV6-2/TRBV6-3; cdr3_length: 20
cdr3_aa: CASSLAGAANPEAFF; cdr3_nt: TGCGCCAGCAGCTTGGCCGGCGCAGCGAACCCTGAAGCTTTCTTT; d_call: -; clone_size: many; j_call: TRBJ1-1; v_call: TRBV5-1; cdr3_length: 15